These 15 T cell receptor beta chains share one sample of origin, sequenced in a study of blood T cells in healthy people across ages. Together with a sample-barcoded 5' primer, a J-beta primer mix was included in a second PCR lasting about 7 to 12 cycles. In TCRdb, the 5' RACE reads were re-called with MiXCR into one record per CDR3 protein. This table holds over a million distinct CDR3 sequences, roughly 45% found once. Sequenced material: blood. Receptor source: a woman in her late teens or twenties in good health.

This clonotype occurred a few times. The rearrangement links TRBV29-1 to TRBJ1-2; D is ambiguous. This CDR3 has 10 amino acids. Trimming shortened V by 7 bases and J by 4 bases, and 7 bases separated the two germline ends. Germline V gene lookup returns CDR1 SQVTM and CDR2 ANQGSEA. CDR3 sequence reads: CSAEAYGYTF. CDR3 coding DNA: TGCAGCGCCGAAGCCTATGGCTACACCTTC.

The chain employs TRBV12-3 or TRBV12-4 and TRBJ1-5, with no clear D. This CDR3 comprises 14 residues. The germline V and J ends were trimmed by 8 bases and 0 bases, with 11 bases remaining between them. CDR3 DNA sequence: TGTGCCAGCGCGGAGGAGTATAGCAATCAGCCCCAGCATTTT. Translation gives CASAEEYSNQPQHF.

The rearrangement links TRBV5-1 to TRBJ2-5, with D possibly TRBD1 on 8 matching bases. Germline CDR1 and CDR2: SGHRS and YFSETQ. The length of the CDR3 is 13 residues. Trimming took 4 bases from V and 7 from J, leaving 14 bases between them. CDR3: CASSLTGEGTQYF. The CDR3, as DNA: TGCGCCAGCAGCCTGACAGGGGAGGGGACCCAGTACTTC.

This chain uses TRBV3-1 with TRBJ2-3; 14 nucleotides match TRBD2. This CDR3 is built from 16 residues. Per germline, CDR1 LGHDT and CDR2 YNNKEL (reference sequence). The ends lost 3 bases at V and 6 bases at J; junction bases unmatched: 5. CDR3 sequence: CASSHRLAGGRDTQYF. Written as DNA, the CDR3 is TGTGCCAGCAGCCACCGACTAGCGGGAGGGCGGGATACGCAGTATTTT.

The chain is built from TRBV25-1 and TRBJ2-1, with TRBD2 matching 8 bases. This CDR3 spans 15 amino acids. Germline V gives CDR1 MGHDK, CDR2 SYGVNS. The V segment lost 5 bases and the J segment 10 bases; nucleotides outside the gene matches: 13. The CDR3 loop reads CASSYLAGTFREQFF. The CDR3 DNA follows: TGTGCCAGCAGTTATCTAGCGGGTACTTTTAGGGAGCAGTTCTTC. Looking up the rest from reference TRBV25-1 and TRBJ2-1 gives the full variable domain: EADIYQTPRYLVIGTGKKITLECSQTMGHDKMYWYQQDPGMELHLIHYSYGVNSTEKGDLSSESTVSRIRTEHFPLTLESARPSHTSQYLCASSYLAGTFREQFFGPGTRLTVL.

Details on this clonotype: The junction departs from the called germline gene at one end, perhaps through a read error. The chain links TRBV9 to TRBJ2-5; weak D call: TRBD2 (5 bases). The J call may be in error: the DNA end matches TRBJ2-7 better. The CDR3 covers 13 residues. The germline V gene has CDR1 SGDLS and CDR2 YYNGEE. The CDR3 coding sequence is TGTGCCGGCAGCGTAGCGTGGGATGACGAGCAGTACTTC. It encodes CAGSVAWDDEQYF.

CDR3: CASSFRQGTFTEAFF. Here the CDR3 DNA reads TGTGCCAGCAGCTTTAGACAGGGGACGTTCACTGAAGCTTTCTTT. The chain has TRBV11-1 and TRBJ1-1; TRBD1 agrees at 8 bases. Germline V CDR1 and CDR2: SGHAT, FQDESV (reference sequence). The CDR3 is 15 amino acids. V trimming: 3 bases; J trimming: 4 bases; junction bases outside the gene matches: 7.

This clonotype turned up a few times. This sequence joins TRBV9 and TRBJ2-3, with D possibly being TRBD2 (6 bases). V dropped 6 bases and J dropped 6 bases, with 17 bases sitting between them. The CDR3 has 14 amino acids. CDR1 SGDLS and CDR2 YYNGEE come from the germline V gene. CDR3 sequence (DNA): TGTGCCAGCACGGGCCTGCGGGGAGAGGATACGCAGTATTTT. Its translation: CASTGLRGEDTQYF.

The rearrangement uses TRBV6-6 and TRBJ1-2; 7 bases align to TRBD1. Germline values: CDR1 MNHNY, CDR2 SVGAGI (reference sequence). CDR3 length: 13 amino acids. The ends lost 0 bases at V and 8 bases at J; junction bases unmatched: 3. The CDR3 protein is CASSYSTGSGYTF. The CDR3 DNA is TGTGCCAGCAGTTACTCGACAGGGTCAGGCTACACCTTC.

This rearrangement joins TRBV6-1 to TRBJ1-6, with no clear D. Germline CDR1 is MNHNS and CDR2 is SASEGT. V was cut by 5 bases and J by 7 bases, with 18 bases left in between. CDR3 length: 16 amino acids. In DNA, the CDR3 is TGTGCCAGCAGTACACGAAGGTCATTGGGGAATTCACCCCTCCACTTT. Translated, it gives CASSTRRSLGNSPLHF.

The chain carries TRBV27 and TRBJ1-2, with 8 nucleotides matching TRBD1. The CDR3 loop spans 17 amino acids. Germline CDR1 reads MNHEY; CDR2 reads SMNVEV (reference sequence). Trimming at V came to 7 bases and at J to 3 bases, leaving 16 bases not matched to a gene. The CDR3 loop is CASTTYGAGGADYGYTF. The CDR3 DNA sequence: TGTGCCAGCACCACCTATGGGGCAGGGGGCGCAGACTATGGCTACACCTTC.

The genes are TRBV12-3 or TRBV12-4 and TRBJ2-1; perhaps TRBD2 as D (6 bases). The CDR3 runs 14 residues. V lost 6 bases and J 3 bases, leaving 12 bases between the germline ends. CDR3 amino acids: CASSPSENYNEQFF. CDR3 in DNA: TGTGCCAGCAGCCCTAGCGAGAACTACAATGAGCAGTTCTTC.

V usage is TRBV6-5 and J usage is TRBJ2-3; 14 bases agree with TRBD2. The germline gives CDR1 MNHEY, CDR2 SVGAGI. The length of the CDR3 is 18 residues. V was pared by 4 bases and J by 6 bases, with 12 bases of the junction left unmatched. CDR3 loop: CASSSNVGLAGAGDTQYF. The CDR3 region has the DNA TGTGCCAGCAGTTCCAACGTGGGACTAGCGGGGGCTGGGGATACGCAGTATTTT.

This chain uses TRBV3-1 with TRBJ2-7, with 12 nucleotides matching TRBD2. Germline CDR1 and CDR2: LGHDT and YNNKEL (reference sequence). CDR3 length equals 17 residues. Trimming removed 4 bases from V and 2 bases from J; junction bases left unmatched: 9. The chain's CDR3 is CASSRGLAGDNTYEQYF. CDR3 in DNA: TGTGCCAGCAGCCGGGGACTAGCGGGCGATAACACCTACGAGCAGTACTTC.

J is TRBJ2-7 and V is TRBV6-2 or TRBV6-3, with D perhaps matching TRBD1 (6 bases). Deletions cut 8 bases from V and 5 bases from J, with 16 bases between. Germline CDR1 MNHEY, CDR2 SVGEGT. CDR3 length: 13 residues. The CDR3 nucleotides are TGTGCCAGCCGTAGGTTATACAGGGACGAGCAGTACTTC. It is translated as CASRRLYRDEQYF.